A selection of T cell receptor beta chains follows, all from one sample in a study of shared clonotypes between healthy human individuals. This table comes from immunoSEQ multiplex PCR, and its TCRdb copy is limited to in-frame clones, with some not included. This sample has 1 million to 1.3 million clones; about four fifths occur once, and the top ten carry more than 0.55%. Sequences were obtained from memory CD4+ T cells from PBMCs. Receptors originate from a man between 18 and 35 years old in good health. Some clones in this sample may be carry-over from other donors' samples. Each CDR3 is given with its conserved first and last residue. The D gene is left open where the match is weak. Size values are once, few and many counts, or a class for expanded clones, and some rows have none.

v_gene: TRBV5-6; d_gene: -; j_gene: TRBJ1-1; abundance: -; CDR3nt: TGTGCCAGCAACCAAATCAGGGGACAGAACACTGAAGCTTTCTTT; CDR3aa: CASNQIRGQNTEAFF
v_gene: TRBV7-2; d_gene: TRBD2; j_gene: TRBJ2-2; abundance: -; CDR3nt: TGTGCCAGCAGGGCTAGGACTAGCTACGGGGAGCTGTTTTTT; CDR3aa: CASRARTSYGELFF
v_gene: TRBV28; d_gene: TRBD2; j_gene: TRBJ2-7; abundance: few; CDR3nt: TGTGCCAGCAGCGCTAGCGGGATCTCTTGGGAGCAGTACTTC; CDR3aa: CASSASGISWEQYF
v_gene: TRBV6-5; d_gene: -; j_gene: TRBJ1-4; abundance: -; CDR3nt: TGTGCCAGCAGTCCCACAGGGTTTGGGGAAAAACTGTTTTTT; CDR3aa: CASSPTGFGEKLFF
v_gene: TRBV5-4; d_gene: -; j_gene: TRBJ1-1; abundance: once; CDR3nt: TGTGCCAGCAGCTTGGTGGGGGGGGCTAACGAAGCTTTCTTT; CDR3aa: CASSLVGGANEAFF
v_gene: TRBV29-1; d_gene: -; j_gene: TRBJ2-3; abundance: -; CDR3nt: TGCAGCGTTGACGGGGGCCCGGCTGGCACAGATACGCAGTATTTT; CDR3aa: CSVDGGPAGTDTQYF
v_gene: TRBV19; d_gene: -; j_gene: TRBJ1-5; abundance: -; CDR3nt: TGTGCCAGTAGTATAATCGGCGGTTATAGCAATCAGCCCCAGCATTTT; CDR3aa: CASSIIGGYSNQPQHF
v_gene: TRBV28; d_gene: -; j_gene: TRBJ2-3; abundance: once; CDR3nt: TGTGCCAGCAGTTCCCTGGTGGGCACAGATACGCAGTATTTT; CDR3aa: CASSSLVGTDTQYF
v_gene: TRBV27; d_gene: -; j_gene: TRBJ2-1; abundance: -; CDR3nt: TGTGCCAGCAGTTTAGAGGAACGGGGTGAGCAGTTCTTC; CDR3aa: CASSLEERGEQFF
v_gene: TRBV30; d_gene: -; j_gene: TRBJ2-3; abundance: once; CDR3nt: TGTGCCTGGAGTACGGGAGCAAGCCTGACAGATACGCAGTATTTT; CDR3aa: CAWSTGASLTDTQYF
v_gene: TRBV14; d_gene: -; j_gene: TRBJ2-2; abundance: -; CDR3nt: TGTGCCAGCAGCCAACTTAGAAGGGGGGGCAGCGGGGAGCTGTTTTTT; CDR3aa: CASSQLRRGGSGELFF
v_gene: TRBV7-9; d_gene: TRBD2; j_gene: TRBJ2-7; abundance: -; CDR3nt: TGTGCCAGCAGCGCGTGGGGACTAGCGGGAGGGGAGCAGTACTTC; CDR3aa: CASSAWGLAGGEQYF
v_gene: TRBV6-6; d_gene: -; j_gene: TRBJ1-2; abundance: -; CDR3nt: TGTGCCAGCAGTTACGGTGGCAGGTCTAGGGATGGCTACACCTTC; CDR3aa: CASSYGGRSRDGYTF
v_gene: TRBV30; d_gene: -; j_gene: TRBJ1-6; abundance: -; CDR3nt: TGTGCCTGGACCAATAATTCACCCCTCCACTTT; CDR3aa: CAWTNNSPLHF
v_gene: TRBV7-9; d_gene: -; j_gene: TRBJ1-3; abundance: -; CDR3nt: TGTGCCAGCAGCCTACCGGGACGGAACTCTGGAAACACCATATATTTT; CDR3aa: CASSLPGRNSGNTIYF
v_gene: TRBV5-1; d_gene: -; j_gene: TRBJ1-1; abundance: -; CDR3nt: TGCGCCAGCAGCCAGAGACTGGGAACTTTTGTCACTGAAGCTTTCTTT; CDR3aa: CASSQRLGTFVTEAFF
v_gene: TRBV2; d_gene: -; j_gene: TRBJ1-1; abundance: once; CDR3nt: TGTGCCAGCCACCCCCGAAAACGGAGTGTTGAAGCTTTCTTT; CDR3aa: CASHPRKRSVEAFF
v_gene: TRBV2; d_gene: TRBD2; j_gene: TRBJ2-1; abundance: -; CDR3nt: TGTGCCAGCAGCGGGGACTACCGAGCTGAGCAGTTCTTC; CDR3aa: CASSGDYRAEQFF
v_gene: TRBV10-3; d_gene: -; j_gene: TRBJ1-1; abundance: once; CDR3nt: TGTGCCATCAGTGAGTCTCGCAGGGAGGGCACTGAAGCTTTCTTT; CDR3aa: CAISESRREGTEAFF
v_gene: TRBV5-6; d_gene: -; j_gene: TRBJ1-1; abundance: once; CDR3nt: TGTGCCAGCAGCTTAACGAATATAGGTGAAGCTTTCTTT; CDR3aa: CASSLTNIGEAFF
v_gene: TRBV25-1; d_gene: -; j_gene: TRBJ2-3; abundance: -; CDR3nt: TGTGCCAGCAAGAAGCGGGCTAGCACAGATACGCAGTATTTT; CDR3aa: CASKKRASTDTQYF
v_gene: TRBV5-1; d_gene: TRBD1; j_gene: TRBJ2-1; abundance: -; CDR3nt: TGCGCCAGCAGTAGTACCGGGACAGGTTACAATGAGCAGTTCTTC; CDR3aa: CASSSTGTGYNEQFF
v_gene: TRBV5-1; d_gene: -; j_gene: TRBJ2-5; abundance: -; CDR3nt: TGCGCCAGCTCCCCTTTGGGGGAGACCCAGTACTTC; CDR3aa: CASSPLGETQYF
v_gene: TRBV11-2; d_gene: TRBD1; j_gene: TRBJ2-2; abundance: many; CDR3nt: TGTGCCAGCAGCCCCAGTGCTCGGACAGGGTTTTGGACCGGGGAGCTGTTTTTT; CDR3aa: CASSPSARTGFWTGELFF
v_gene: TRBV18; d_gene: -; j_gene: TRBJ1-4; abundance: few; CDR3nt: TGTGCCAGCTCACCCGGGACCGGTAATGAAAAACTGTTTTTT; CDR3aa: CASSPGTGNEKLFF
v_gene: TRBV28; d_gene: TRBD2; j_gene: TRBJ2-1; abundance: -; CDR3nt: TGTGCCAGCAGTCTTCGACTAGCGACGTTCTCCTACAATGAGCAGTTCTTC; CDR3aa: CASSLRLATFSYNEQFF
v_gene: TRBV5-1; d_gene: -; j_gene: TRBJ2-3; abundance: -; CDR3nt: TGCGCCAGCAGCGACACGAGATTCACAGATACGCAGTATTTT; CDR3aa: CASSDTRFTDTQYF
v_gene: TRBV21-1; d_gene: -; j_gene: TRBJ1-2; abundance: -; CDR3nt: TGCGCCAGCCGCCCCCCGGGGGCGAACTATGGCTACACCTTC; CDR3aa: CASRPPGANYGYTF
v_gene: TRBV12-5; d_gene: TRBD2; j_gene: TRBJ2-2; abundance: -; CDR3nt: TGTGCTAGTGGTTTGAGCCCCACTACTAGCGGAGGGGGAGGCGGGGAGCTGTTTTTT; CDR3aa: CASGLSPTTSGGGGGELFF
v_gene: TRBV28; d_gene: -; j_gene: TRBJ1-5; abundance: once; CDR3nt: TGTGCCAGCAGTCCCAACACTGGGCAGGGATATCAGCCCCAGCATTTT; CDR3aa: CASSPNTGQGYQPQHF
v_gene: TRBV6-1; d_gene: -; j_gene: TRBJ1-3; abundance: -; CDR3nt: TGTGCCAGCACGCCTAATAGGGGAAACACCATATATTTT; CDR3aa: CASTPNRGNTIYF
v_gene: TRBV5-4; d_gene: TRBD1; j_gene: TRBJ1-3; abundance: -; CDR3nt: TGTGCCAGCAGCCAGACAGGGGCGGGAAACACCATATATTTT; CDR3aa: CASSQTGAGNTIYF
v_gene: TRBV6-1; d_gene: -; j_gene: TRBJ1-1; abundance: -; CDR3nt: TGTGCCAGCAGCCTAACAGGCTGGACTGAAGCTTTCTTT; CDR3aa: CASSLTGWTEAFF
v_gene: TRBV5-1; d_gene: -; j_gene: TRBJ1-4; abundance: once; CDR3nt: TGCGCCAGCAGCTTAACGGTTCCGGGGGAAGAAAAACTGTTTTTT; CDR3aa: CASSLTVPGEEKLFF
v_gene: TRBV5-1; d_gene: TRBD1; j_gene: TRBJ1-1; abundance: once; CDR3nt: TGCGCCAGCAGCTGGGAACAGGGGACCGAAGCTTTCTTT; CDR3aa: CASSWEQGTEAFF
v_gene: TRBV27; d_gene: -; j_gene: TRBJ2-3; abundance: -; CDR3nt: TGTGCCAGCAGACTGGACAGTGTTGAAACAGATACGCAGTATTTT; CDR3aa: CASRLDSVETDTQYF
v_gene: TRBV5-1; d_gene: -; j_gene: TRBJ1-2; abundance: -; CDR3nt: TGCGCCAGCAGCTTGCTGCCGGTTGGAGGCTATGGCTACACCTTC; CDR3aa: CASSLLPVGGYGYTF
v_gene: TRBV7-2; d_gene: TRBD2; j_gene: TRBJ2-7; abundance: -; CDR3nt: TGTGCCAGCAGCCTTAGCGGGGGGAGCTCCTACGAGCAGTACTTC; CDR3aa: CASSLSGGSSYEQYF
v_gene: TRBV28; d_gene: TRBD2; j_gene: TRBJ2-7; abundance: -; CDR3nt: TGTGCCAGAGACAGGGGACAGGGGACTAGCGGGATCTACGAGCAGTACTTC; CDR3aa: CARDRGQGTSGIYEQYF
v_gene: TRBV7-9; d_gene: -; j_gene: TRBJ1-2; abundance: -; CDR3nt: TGTGCCAGCAGCCCCAGGTCGTTTTATGGCTACACCTTC; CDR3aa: CASSPRSFYGYTF
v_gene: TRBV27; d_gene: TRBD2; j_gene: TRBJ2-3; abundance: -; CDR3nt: TGTGCCAGCAGACGCGGACTAGCGGAGAGCACAGATACGCAGTATTTT; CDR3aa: CASRRGLAESTDTQYF
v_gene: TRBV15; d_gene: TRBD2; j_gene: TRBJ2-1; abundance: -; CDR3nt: TGTGCCACCAGCAGCCGTAGGACTAGCGGAGACAAGGACAATGAGCAGTTCTTC; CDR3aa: CATSSRRTSGDKDNEQFF
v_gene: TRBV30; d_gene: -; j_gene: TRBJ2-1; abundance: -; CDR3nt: TGTGCCTGGGTTACAACTCGTGGAAGGGTGGGGTTCTTC; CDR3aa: CAWVTTRGRVGFF
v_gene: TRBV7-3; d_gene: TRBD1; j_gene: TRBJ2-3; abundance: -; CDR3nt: TGTGCCAGCAGCGTACGGACAGGGGGCACAGATACGCAGTATTTT; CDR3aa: CASSVRTGGTDTQYF
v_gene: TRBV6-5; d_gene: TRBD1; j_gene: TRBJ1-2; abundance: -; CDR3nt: TGTGCCAGCAGTCCGACAGGGTCGTGGGATGGCTACACCTTC; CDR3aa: CASSPTGSWDGYTF
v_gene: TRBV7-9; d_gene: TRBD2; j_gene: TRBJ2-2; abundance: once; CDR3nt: TGTGCCAGCAGCACGCGAGTAGCACTAGCGGGAGGCAACACCGGGGAGCTGTTTTTT; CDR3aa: CASSTRVALAGGNTGELFF
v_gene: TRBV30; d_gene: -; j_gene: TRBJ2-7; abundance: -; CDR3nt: TGTGCCTGGAGCCCTACGGGGTCCAAAAACTACGAGCAGTACTTC; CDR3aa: CAWSPTGSKNYEQYF
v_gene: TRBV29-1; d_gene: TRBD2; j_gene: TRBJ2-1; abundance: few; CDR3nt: TGCAGCGTTGAGATGTGGACTAGCGGGAGGGCTCCCACGGCCTACAATGAGCAGTTCTTC; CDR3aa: CSVEMWTSGRAPTAYNEQFF